This T cell receptor beta chain was found in a study of cytomegalovirus exposure and HLA in healthy donors. Profiling relied on immunoSEQ multiplex PCR, and the TCRdb table lists in-frame clones only, not all of them. Among 150,000 to 200,000 clones listed, 80% to 85% were seen once. Trimming removed 0 bases at V and 0 bases at J, with 13 bases between. Germline CDR1 and CDR2: SGHRS and YFSETQ. CDR3 length: 18 residues. V usage is TRBV5-1 and J usage is TRBJ1-6, with D maybe TRBD1 (6 bases). The sample taken for sequencing was PBMCs. The clonotype was recovered from a woman between 18 and 30 years old in good health and CMV-seropositive. The CDR3 sequence is CASSLEGVGGSYNSPLHF. As DNA, the CDR3 is TGCGCCAGCAGCTTGGAGGGGGTTGGAGGCTCCTATAATTCACCCCTCCACTTT.